One and the same sample provided the 20 T cell receptor beta chains below, sequenced in a study of control samples from healthy donors and cancer patients. Assay: immunoSEQ multiplex PCR; the TCRdb copy retains only in-frame clones and omits some. This table has tens of thousands of clones, roughly nine tenths appearing once. Sequencing used PBMCs. Receptors originate from a woman in her forties or fifties with colorectal cancer.

The gene calls are TRBV5-1 and TRBJ1-2; D unclear. CDR1 is SGHRS and CDR2 is YFSETQ in the germline V gene. The V and J ends lost 1 base and 5 bases respectively, with 15 bases between them. This CDR3 spans 15 amino acids. The CDR3 DNA sequence: TGCGCCAGCAGCTTGCTGGCAGAAACTCTGTATGGCTACACCTTC. Amino acid sequence: CASSLLAETLYGYTF.

V gene TRBV5-5 combines with J gene TRBJ2-7; 9 bases are a match to TRBD1. The V and J ends lost 4 bases and 4 bases, in that order; junction bases with no gene match: 12. The V gene's germline CDR1 is SGHKS and CDR2 YYEKEE (reference sequence). This CDR3 is built from 16 residues. CDR3 residues: CASSLAPGQGLYEQYV. The CDR3 region has the DNA TGTGCCAGCAGCCTTGCCCCAGGACAGGGGTTGTACGAGCAGTACGTC.

The chain employs TRBV6-2 or TRBV6-3 and TRBJ2-2, with D maybe TRBD2 (6 bases). V shed 6 bases and J shed 1 base, with 18 bases lying between them. The CDR3 totals 17 residues. Germline V gives CDR1 MNHEY, CDR2 SVGEGT. The CDR3 DNA reads TGTGCCAGCAGCCCGCGGGGAGGCCCCGTGAACACCGGGGAGCTGTTTTTT. This codes for CASSPRGGPVNTGELFF.

This chain joins TRBV18 and TRBJ2-1, with TRBD1 identical over 8 bases. V dropped 6 bases and J dropped 2; count of bases not matched to a gene: 6. The germline gives CDR1 KGHSH, CDR2 LQKENI. The CDR3 covers 15 residues. This CDR3 reads CASSPTGQAYNEQFF. CDR3 DNA: TGTGCCAGCTCGCCAACGGGACAGGCCTACAATGAGCAGTTCTTC. Based on the CDR3 plus reference TRBV18 and TRBJ2-1, the full variable domain is NAGVMQNPRHLVRRRGQEARLRCSPMKGHSHVYWYRQLPEEGLKFMVYLQKENIIDESGMPKERFSAEFPKEGPSILRIQQVVRGDSAAYFCASSPTGQAYNEQFFGPGTRLTVL.

This clone has only one observation. The CDR3 coding sequence is TGTGCCTGGAGTGTAAAGGACAGGGATGGCTACACCTTC. This codes for CAWSVKDRDGYTF. The chain links TRBV30 to TRBJ1-2; 8 bases align to TRBD1. The trim removed 0 bases at V and 6 bases at J, leaving 3 bases unmatched. CDR3 size: 13 residues. Germline loops: CDR1 GTSNPN, CDR2 SVGIG (reference sequence).

The V call is TRBV2, the J call TRBJ2-3, with D possibly being TRBD2 (6 bases). Germline loops: CDR1 SNHLY, CDR2 FYNNEI. The V gene lost 6 bases and the J gene lost 5 bases, with 15 bases spanning the gap. This CDR3 has 14 residues. The CDR3 sequence is CASRQISSGDTQYF. The CDR3 region has the DNA TGTGCCAGCAGACAAATAAGTAGCGGAGATACGCAGTATTTT. Supplemented by reference TRBV2 and TRBJ2-3, the full variable domain reads EPEVTQTPSHQVTQMGQEVILRCVPISNHLYFYWYRQILGQKVEFLVSFYNNEISEKSEIFDDQFSVERPDGSNFTLKIRSTKLEDSAMYFCASRQISSGDTQYFGPGTRLTVL.

This clone was picked up one time. The gene calls are TRBV27 and TRBJ2-5, with 7 nucleotides matching TRBD2. With 3 bases clipped from V and 5 bases from J, the junction kept 3 bases outside the gene matches. The CDR3 covers 13 residues. In germline, CDR1 is MNHEY, CDR2 SMNVEV (reference sequence). The CDR3: CASSFGRGETQYF. Here the CDR3 DNA reads TGTGCCAGCAGTTTTGGGCGGGGGGAGACCCAGTACTTC.

The V gene is TRBV7-2, the J gene TRBJ2-5, with 10 bases identical to TRBD2. The ends lost 5 bases at V and 5 bases at J; junction bases unmatched: 8. The CDR3 covers 15 residues. Germline V CDR1 and CDR2: SGHTA, FQGNSA. The CDR3, as DNA: TGTGCCAGCAGCCCGTCTAGCGGGGGAGGGGAGACCCAGTACTTC. Translation: CASSPSSGGGETQYF.

This sequence joins TRBV7-2 and TRBJ1-3, with D hard to call. Germline values: CDR1 SGHTA, CDR2 FQGNSA. Trimming took off 5 bases at V and 4 bases at J, with 12 bases between the two ends. The CDR3 has 14 residues. In nucleotides, the CDR3 is TGTGCCAGCAGCCCACCCAGGTCCGGAAACACCATATATTTT. Translation: CASSPPRSGNTIYF. The whole variable domain, filled in from reference TRBV7-2 and TRBJ1-3, reads GAGVSQSPSNKVTEKGKDVELRCDPISGHTALYWYRQSLGQGLEFLIYFQGNSAPDKSGLPSDRFSAERTGGSVSTLTIQRTQQEDSAVYLCASSPPRSGNTIYFGEGSWLTVV.

The chain has TRBV10-1 and TRBJ2-1; 8 bases agree with TRBD1. The germline V gene has CDR1 WNHNN and CDR2 SYGVQD (reference sequence). The CDR3 covers 13 residues. The trim removed 4 bases at V and 6 bases at J, leaving 2 bases unmatched. The CDR3 sequence: CASSVGTGNEQFF. The CDR3 DNA is TGCGCCAGCAGTGTCGGGACAGGCAATGAGCAGTTCTTC.

This sequence joins TRBV19 and TRBJ1-5; D not certain. Looked up from germline, CDR1 is LNHDA and CDR2 is SQIVND (reference sequence). V lost 4 bases and J 0 bases, leaving 13 bases between the germline ends. The CDR3 length is 16 residues. The CDR3 DNA is TGTGCCAGTAGTAACGTCATGAGTTATAGCAATCAGCCCCAGCATTTT. Translating it yields CASSNVMSYSNQPQHF.

This chain joins TRBV11-3 and TRBJ1-1, with no clear D. The CDR3 loop spans 13 amino acids. V was trimmed by 5 bases and J by 5 bases, leaving 12 bases between them. Germline values: CDR1 SGHNT, CDR2 YENEEA. The CDR3 DNA reads as TGTGCCAGCAGCGGACCGGGTCGGACTGAAGCTTTCTTT. Translation: CASSGPGRTEAFF.

The rearrangement uses TRBV10-1 and TRBJ2-5; D possibly corresponds to TRBD1 (5 bases). The CDR3 loop spans 14 amino acids. Germline CDR1 and CDR2: WNHNN and SYGVQD (reference sequence). V was cut by 0 bases and J by 4 bases, with 9 bases left in between. The CDR3 DNA reads TGCGCCAGCAGTGAGTCTTTGGGGCGAGAGACCCAGTACTTC. The encoded protein is CASSESLGRETQYF.

This clone turned up a few times. The genes are TRBV7-7 and TRBJ1-2; D remains ambiguous. V was trimmed by 5 bases and J by 1 base, leaving 26 bases between them. This CDR3 is 19 amino acids long. Germline loops: CDR1 SSHAT, CDR2 FNYEAQ (reference sequence). CDR3 in amino acids: CASSLMIRASSRGNYGYTF. As DNA, the CDR3 is TGTGCCAGCAGCCTTATGATCCGAGCCTCTAGCCGAGGTAACTATGGCTACACCTTC.

The rearrangement joins TRBV19 to TRBJ1-2; D perhaps matches TRBD1 (5 bases). The CDR3 contains 15 residues. V lost 9 bases and J lost 4, with 21 bases in between. The germline gives CDR1 LNHDA, CDR2 SQIVND (reference sequence). The DNA for the CDR3 is TGTGCCAGCCAAACGACGGGGGTTTTGCTCTATGGCTACACCTTC. This codes for CASQTTGVLLYGYTF.

This clone has only one observation. The chain uses TRBV6-2 or TRBV6-3 and TRBJ1-1; D remains unclear. CDR3 length equals 12 residues. Trimming shortened V by 6 bases and J by 1 base, and 6 bases separated the two germline ends. Germline CDR1 and CDR2: MNHEY and SVGEGT. CDR3 loop: CASSPGNTEAFF. Written as DNA, the CDR3 is TGTGCCAGCAGCCCCGGGAACACTGAAGCTTTCTTT.

V gene TRBV6-5 combines with J gene TRBJ1-3; D not resolved. The CDR3 covers 16 residues. Trimming shortened V by 0 bases and J by 0 bases, and 9 bases separated the two germline ends. In germline, CDR1 is MNHEY, CDR2 SVGAGI. The CDR3 region is CASSYSSGNSGNTIYF. The CDR3 nucleotides read TGTGCCAGCAGTTACTCGTCCGGGAACTCTGGAAACACCATATATTTT.

The CDR3 nucleotides are TGTGCCAGCAGTGAGGAGATCTCCTACGAGCAGTACGTC. Protein: CASSEEISYEQYV. The V and J genes are TRBV6-1 and TRBJ2-7; the D is unclear. The CDR3 is 13 amino acids. Looked up from germline, CDR1 is MNHNS and CDR2 is SASEGT. V shed 3 bases and J shed 0 bases, with 6 bases lying between them.

V usage is TRBV28 and J usage is TRBJ1-1; TRBD1 aligns across 9 bases. Unmatched junction bases numbered 10, after V lost 7 bases and J lost 10 bases. The CDR3 loop spans 13 amino acids. The germline gives CDR1 MDHEN, CDR2 SYDVKM. The CDR3 loop reads CASTEQGALRAFF. The CDR3 DNA reads as TGTGCCAGCACCGAACAGGGGGCCCTAAGAGCTTTCTTT.

The gene calls are TRBV13 and TRBJ2-7; 7 nucleotides agree with TRBD2. With V trimmed by 4 bases and J by 6 bases, 12 bases remained unmatched. This CDR3 contains 15 residues. Per the germline V gene, CDR1 is PRHDT and CDR2 is FYEKMQ (reference sequence). The CDR3: CASSSWGEGKGEQYV. The DNA for the CDR3 is TGTGCCAGCAGCTCCTGGGGGGAGGGGAAGGGCGAGCAGTACGTC.